These T cell receptor beta chains were read from a single sample in a study of T cells in Graves' hyperthyroidism and ophthalmopathy. TCRdb reanalysed the multiplex PCR reads using MiXCR and keeps one entry per CDR3 protein. The data contain fewer than 450,000 distinct CDR3 sequences, about 18% of them seen just once; the ten biggest clones take up around a third. Sequenced material: blood. These receptors came from a woman aged 25 to 45 with Graves' hyperthyroidism that later progressed to Graves' ophthalmopathy. Both conserved end residues are part of each CDR3. A D gene is named only where the DNA matches it firmly. Only part of the rows carry a size: once, few, many, or a class if the clone is expanded.

CDR3 length	J gene	clone size	V gene	D gene	CDR3 DNA	CDR3 protein
13	TRBJ2-3	many	TRBV29-1	TRBD1	TGCAGCACAGAGGGGACAGACACAGATACGCAGTATTTT	CSTEGTDTDTQYF
15	TRBJ1-2	NA	TRBV24-1	NA	TGTGCCACCAGTGAGACTGGGGCTTTGGGGCCTGCCTACACCTTC	CATSETGALGPAYTF
15	TRBJ2-3	many	TRBV20-1	NA	TGCAGTGCCAACACACAGGGAGGATTAACAGATACGCAGTATTTT	CSANTQGGLTDTQYF
14	TRBJ1-2	many	TRBV6-1	TRBD1	TGTGCCAGCGGACAGGTCGGGTCGTACTATGGCTACACCTTC	CASGQVGSYYGYTF
12	TRBJ2-5	NA	TRBV2	NA	TGTGCCAGCAGGGTTGAAGGAGAGACCCAGTACTTC	CASRVEGETQYF
14	TRBJ2-3	few	TRBV12-3/TRBV12-4	NA	TGTGCCAGCAGTTTTTTGCAGCCTCCGGATACGCAGTATTTT	CASSFLQPPDTQYF
15	TRBJ1-4	many	TRBV10-3	TRBD1	TGTGCCATCAGTGATCCGACAGGGGCTAATGAAAAACTGTTTTTT	CAISDPTGANEKLFF
13	TRBJ1-2	many	TRBV14	TRBD1	TGTGCCAGCAGCCCTCGGACAGGGTACGGCTACACCTTC	CASSPRTGYGYTF
15	TRBJ1-2	NA	TRBV28	NA	TGTGCCAGCAGCCTACAGGACCGCTTTAACTATGGCTACACCTTC	CASSLQDRFNYGYTF
12	TRBJ2-3	NA	TRBV5-4	NA	TGTGCCAGCAGCTTCGTTCCGGATACGCAGTATTTT	CASSFVPDTQYF
14	TRBJ1-6	few	TRBV7-8	NA	TGTGCCAGCAGGGAGACAGGAGGGGGTTCACCCCTCCACTTT	CASRETGGGSPLHF
15	TRBJ1-6	many	TRBV20-1	NA	TGCAGTGCTCCCGACGTACAGGGCGCGAATTCACCCCTCCACTTT	CSAPDVQGANSPLHF
16	TRBJ2-7	many	TRBV28	TRBD1	TGTGCCAGCAGTTTCTTTACCGGGACAGGCTCCTACGAGCAGTACTTC	CASSFFTGTGSYEQYF
14	TRBJ2-3	many	TRBV28	NA	TGTGCCAGCAGTTTTGGGCAGGACACAGATACGCAGTATTTT	CASSFGQDTDTQYF
11	TRBJ2-7	many	TRBV2	NA	TGTGCCACTGCGGGGACCTACGAGCAGTACTTC	CATAGTYEQYF
15	TRBJ1-1	many	TRBV29-1	NA	TGCAGCGTTGAATCGGTGACTTGGACGAACACTGAAGCTTTCTTT	CSVESVTWTNTEAFF
15	TRBJ2-3	NA	TRBV11-1	TRBD1	TGTGCCAGCAGCTTTACAGGGGGCACCGGAGATACGCAGTATTTT	CASSFTGGTGDTQYF
15	TRBJ1-1	NA	TRBV7-9	NA	TGTGCCAGCAGCTCAGGGGCACAGGGATACACTGAAGCTTTCTTT	CASSSGAQGYTEAFF
15	TRBJ2-7	many	TRBV7-9	NA	TGTGCCAGCAGCCCCCGCGGATTACCTCCCTACGAGCAGTACTTC	CASSPRGLPPYEQYF
16	TRBJ1-1	many	TRBV2	TRBD1	TGTGCCAGCAGTGGGCAGGGGGCTTTGTTGAACACTGAAGCTTTCTTT	CASSGQGALLNTEAFF
12	TRBJ1-3	NA	TRBV29-1	NA	TGCAGCGCAGTGTGGGCGGGAAACACCATATATTTT	CSAVWAGNTIYF
14	TRBJ2-3	many	TRBV5-1	TRBD2	TGCGCCAGCAGCTTTAGCGGGAGTGGGGATACGCAGTATTTT	CASSFSGSGDTQYF
15	TRBJ2-7	NA	TRBV10-3	TRBD1	TGTGCCATCAGTTCACCGGGACAGGGGTTCTACGAGCAGTACTTC	CAISSPGQGFYEQYF